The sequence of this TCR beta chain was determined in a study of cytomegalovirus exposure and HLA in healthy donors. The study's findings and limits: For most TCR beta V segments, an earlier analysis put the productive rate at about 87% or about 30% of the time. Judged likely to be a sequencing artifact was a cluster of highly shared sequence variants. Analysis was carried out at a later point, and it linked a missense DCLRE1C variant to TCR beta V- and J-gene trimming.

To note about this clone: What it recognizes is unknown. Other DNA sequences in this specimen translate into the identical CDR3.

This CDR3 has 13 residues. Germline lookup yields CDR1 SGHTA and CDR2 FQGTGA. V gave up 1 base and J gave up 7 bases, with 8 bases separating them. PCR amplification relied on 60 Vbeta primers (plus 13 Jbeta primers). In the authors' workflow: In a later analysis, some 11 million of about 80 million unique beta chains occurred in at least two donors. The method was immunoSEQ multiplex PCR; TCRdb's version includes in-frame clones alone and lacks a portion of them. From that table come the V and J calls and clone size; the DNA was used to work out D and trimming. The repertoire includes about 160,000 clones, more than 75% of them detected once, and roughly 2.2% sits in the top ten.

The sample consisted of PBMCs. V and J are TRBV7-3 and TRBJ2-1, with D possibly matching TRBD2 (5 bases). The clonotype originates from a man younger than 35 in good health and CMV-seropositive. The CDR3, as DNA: TGTGCCAGCAGCTTAAATGAGGGAAATGAGCAGTTCTTC. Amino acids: CASSLNEGNEQFF.